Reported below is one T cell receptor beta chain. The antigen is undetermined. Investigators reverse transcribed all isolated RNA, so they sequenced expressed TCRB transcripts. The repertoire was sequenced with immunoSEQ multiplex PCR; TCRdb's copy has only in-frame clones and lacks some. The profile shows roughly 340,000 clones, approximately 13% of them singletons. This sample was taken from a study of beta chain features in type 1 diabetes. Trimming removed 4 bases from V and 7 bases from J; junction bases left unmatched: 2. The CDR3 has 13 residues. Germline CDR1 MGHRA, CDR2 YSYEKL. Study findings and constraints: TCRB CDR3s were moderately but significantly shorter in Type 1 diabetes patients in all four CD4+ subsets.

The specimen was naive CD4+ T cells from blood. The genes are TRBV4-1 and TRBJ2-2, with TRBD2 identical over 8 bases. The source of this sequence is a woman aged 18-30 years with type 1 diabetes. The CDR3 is CASSPGGNGELFF. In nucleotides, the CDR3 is TGCGCCAGCAGCCCGGGGGGGAACGGGGAGCTGTTTTTT.